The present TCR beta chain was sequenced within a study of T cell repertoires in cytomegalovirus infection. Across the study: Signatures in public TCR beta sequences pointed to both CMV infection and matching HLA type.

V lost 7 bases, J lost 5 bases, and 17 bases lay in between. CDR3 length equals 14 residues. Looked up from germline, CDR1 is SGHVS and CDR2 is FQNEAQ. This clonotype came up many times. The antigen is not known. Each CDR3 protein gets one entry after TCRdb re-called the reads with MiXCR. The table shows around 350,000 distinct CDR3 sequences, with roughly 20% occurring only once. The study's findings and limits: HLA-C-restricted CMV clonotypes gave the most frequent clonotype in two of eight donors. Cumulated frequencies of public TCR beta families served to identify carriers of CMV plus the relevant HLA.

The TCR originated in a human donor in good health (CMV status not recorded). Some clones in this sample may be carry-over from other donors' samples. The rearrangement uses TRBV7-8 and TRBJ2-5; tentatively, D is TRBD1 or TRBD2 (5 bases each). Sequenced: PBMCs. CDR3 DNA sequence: TGTGCCAGCACTATGGGACGCTTGCGGGAGACCCAGTACTTC. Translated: CASTMGRLRETQYF.